Described below is a single T cell receptor (beta chain) sequence and its context. As yet, its antigen is unknown. This specimen comes from a study of T cell responses to AZD1222 COVID-19 vaccine. Overall study findings and caveats: The study found Spike-specific TCR breadth and depth rose after two AZD1222 doses. Females outnumbered males among donors, who were mostly white British; clonal diversity was possibly underestimated. Nearly half of spike-specific TCRs reportedly target variant regions that are unmutated in the B.1.351 and B.1.1.7 variants.

Repertoires were generated with immunoSEQ multiplex PCR, while TCRdb's copy carries only in-frame clones and drops some. The data contain about 110,000 clones, roughly 90% of them seen just once; the ten biggest clones take up approximately 1.3%. The germline V gene has CDR1 SGHTS and CDR2 YDEGEE. Losses at the gene ends were 0 bases for V and 3 bases for J; bases not matched to a gene: 0. This CDR3 is built from 15 residues. V usage is TRBV5-8 and J usage is TRBJ2-2; 9 nucleotides align to TRBD1. The receptor was derived from an adult in good health. Sequences were derived from peripheral blood, sampled on day 0 of AZD1222 vaccination. CDR3 sequence reads: CASSLGQGDTGELFF. The CDR3 coding sequence is TGTGCCAGCAGCTTGGGACAGGGGGACACCGGGGAGCTGTTTTTT.